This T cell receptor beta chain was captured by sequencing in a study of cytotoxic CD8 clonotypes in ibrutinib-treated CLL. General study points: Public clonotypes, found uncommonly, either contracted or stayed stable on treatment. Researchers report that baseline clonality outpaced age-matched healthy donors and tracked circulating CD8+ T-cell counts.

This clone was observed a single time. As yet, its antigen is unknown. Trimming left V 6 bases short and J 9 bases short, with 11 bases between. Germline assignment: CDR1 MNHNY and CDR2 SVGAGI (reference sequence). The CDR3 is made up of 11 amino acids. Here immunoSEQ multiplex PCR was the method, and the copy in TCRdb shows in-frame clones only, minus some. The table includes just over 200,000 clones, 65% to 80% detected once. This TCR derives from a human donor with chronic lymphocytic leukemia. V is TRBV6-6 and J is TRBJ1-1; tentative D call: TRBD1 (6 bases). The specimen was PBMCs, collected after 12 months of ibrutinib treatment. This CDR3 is CASSETGQAFF. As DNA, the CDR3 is TGTGCCAGCAGCGAGACAGGCCAAGCTTTCTTT.